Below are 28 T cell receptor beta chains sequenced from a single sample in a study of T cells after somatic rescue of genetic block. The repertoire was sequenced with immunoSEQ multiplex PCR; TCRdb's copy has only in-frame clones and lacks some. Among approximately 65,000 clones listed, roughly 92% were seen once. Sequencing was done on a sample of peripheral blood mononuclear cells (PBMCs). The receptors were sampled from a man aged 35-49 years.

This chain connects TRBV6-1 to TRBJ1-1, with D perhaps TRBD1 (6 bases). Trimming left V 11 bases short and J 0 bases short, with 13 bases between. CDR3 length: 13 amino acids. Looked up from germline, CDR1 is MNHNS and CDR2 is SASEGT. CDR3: CAGSGQLNTEAFF. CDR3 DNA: TGTGCCGGGTCCGGACAGTTGAACACTGAAGCTTTCTTT.

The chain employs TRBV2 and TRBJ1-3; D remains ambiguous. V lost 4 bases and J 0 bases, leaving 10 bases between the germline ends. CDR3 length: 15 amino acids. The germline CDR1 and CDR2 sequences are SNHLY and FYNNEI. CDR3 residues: CASSAPGYSGNTIYF. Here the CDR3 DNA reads TGTGCCAGCAGTGCCCCGGGGTACTCTGGAAACACCATATATTTT.

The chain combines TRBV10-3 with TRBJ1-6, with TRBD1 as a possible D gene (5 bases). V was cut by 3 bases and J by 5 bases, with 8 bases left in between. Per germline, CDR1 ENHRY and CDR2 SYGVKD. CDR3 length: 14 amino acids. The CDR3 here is CAISDGDHNSPLHF. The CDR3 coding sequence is TGTGCCATCAGTGATGGGGACCATAATTCACCCCTCCACTTT.

The DNA for the CDR3 is TGTGCCAGCTCACCACCAGGGGGCGGAAGTAATGAGCAGTTCTTC. Translating it yields CASSPPGGGSNEQFF. V and J are TRBV18 and TRBJ2-1; 7 positions agree with TRBD1. CDR1 is KGHSH, CDR2 LQKENI, per germline. V lost 0 bases, J lost 7 bases, and 6 bases stayed unmatched. The CDR3 is 15 residues long.

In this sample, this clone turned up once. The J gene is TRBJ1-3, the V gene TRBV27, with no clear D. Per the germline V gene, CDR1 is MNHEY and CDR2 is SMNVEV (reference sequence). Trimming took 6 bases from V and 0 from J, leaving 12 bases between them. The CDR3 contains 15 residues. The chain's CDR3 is CASSSYMSSGNTIYF. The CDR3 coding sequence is TGTGCCAGCAGCTCCTATATGAGCTCTGGAAACACCATATATTTT.

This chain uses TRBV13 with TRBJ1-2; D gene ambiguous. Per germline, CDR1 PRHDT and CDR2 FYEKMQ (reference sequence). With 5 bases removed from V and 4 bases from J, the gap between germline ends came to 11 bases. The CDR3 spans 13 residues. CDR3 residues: CASSPVGVYGYTF. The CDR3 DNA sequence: TGTGCCAGCAGCCCAGTCGGGGTCTATGGCTACACCTTC.

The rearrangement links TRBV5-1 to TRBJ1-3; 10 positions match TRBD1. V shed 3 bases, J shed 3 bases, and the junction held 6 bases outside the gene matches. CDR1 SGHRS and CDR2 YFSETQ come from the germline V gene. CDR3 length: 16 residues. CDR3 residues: CASSSTGTGVGNTIYF. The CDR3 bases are TGCGCCAGCAGCTCCACCGGGACAGGGGTTGGAAACACCATATATTTT. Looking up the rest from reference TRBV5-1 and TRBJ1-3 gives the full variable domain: KAGVTQTPRYLIKTRGQQVTLSCSPISGHRSVSWYQQTPGQGLQFLFEYFSETQRNKGNFPGRFSGRQFSNSRSEMNVSTLELGDSALYLCASSSTGTGVGNTIYFGEGSWLTVV.

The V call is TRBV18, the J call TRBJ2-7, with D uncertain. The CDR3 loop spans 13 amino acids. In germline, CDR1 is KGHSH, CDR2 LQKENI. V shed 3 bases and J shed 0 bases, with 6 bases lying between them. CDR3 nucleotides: TGTGCCAGCTCACCGGGGATCTCCTACGAGCAGTACTTC. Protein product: CASSPGISYEQYF. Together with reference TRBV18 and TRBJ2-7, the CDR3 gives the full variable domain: NAGVMQNPRHLVRRRGQEARLRCSPMKGHSHVYWYRQLPEEGLKFMVYLQKENIIDESGMPKERFSAEFPKEGPSILRIQQVVRGDSAAYFCASSPGISYEQYFGPGTRLTVT.

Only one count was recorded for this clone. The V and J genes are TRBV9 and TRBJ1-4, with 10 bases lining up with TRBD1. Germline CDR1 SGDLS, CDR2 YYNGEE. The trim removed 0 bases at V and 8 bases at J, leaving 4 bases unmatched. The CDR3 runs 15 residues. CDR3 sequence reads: CASSVGTGGSEKLFF. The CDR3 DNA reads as TGTGCCAGCAGCGTAGGGACAGGGGGTAGCGAAAAACTGTTTTTT.

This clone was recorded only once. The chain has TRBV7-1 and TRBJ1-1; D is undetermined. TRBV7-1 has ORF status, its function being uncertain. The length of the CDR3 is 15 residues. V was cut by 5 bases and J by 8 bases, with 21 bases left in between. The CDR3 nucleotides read TGTGCCAGCAGCCCGTCCCTCAACGGGCTATACGAAGCTTTCTTT. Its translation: CASSPSLNGLYEAFF.

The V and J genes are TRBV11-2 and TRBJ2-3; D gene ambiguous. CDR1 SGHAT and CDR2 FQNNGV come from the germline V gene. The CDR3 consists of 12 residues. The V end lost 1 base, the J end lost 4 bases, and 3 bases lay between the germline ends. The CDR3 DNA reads TGTGCCAGCAGCTTAGGGGCAGATACGCAGTATTTT. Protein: CASSLGADTQYF.

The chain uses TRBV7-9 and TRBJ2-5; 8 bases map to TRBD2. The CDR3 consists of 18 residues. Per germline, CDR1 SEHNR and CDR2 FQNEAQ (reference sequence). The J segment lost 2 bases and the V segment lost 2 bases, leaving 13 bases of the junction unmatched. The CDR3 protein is CASSLSGRTFLGQETQYF. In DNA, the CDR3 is TGTGCCAGCAGCTTAAGCGGGAGAACATTCTTGGGGCAAGAGACCCAGTACTTC.

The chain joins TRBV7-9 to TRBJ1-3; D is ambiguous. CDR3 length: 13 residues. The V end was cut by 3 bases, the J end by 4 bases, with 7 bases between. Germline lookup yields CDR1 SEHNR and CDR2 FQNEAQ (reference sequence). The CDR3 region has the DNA TGTGCCAGCAGCTTTAGGGAGGGAAACACCATATATTTT. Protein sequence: CASSFREGNTIYF.

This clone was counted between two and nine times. The chain's CDR3 is CASTPGGDQPQHF. DNA for the CDR3: TGTGCCAGTACGCCGGGGGGAGATCAGCCCCAGCATTTT. J is TRBJ1-5 and V is TRBV19; D might be TRBD1 (5 bases). Between the trimmed V and J ends, which lost 7 bases and 5 bases, there was a span of 12 bases. The CDR3 spans 13 residues. Germline V gene data show CDR1 as LNHDA and CDR2 as SQIVND (reference sequence). The full variable domain, rest sourced from reference TRBV19 and TRBJ1-5, is DGGITQSPKYLFRKEGQNVTLSCEQNLNHDAMYWYRQDPGQGLRLIYYSQIVNDFQKGDIAEGYSVSREKKESFPLTVTSAQKNPTAFYLCASTPGGDQPQHFGDGTRLSIL.

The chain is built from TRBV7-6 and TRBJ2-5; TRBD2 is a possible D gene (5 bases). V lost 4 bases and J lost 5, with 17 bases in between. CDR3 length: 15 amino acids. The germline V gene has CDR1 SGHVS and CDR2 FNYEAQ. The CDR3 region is CASSSHDGLSETQYF. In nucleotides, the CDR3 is TGTGCCAGCAGCTCCCACGACGGACTGTCGGAGACCCAGTACTTC.

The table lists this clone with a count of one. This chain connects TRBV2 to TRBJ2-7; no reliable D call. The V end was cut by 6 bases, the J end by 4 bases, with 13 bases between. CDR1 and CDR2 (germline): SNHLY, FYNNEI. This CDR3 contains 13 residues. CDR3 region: CASSVLRLYEQYF. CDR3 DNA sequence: TGTGCCAGCAGCGTCTTGAGACTTTACGAGCAGTACTTC.

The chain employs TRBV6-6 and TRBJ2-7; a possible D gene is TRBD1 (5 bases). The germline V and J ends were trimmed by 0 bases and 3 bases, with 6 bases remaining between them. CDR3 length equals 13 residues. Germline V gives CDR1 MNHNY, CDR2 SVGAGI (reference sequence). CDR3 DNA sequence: TGTGCCAGCAGTTACTCGACAGACTACGAGCAGTACTTC. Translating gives CASSYSTDYEQYF.

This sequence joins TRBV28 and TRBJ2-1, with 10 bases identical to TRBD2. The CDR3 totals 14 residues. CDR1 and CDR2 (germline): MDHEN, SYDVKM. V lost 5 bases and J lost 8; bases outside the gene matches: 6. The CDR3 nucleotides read TGTGCCAGCAGTAGCGGGGGGGGAGTGTATGAGCAGTTCTTC. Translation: CASSSGGGVYEQFF. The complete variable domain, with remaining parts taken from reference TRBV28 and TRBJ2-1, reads DVKVTQSSRYLVKRTGEKVFLECVQDMDHENMFWYRQDPGLGLRLIYFSYDVKMKEKGDIPEGYSVSREKKERFSLILESASTNQTSMYLCASSSGGGVYEQFFGPGTRLTVL.

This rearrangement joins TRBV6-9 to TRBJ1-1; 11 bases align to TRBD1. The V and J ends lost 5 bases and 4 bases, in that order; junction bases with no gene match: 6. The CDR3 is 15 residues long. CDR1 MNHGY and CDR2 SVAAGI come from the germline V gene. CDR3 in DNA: TGTGCCAGCAGTCTAAGGGGGACAGGGGGCACTGAAGCTTTCTTT. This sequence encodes CASSLRGTGGTEAFF.

As DNA, the CDR3 is TGTGCCAGCAGCCTTAAGGGGGCGCCTGGAAACACCATATATTTT. Its translation is CASSLKGAPGNTIYF. The V gene is TRBV7-9, the J gene TRBJ1-3, with 7 bases that match TRBD1. Losses at the gene ends were 5 bases for V and 2 bases for J; bases not matched to a gene: 6. The CDR3 consists of 15 residues. Germline V gives CDR1 SEHNR, CDR2 FQNEAQ (reference sequence).

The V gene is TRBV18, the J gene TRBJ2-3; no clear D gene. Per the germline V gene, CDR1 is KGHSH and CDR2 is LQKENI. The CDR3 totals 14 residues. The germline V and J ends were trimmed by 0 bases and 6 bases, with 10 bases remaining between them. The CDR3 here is CASSPPDLTDTQYF. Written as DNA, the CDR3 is TGTGCCAGCTCACCACCTGACTTGACGGATACGCAGTATTTT.

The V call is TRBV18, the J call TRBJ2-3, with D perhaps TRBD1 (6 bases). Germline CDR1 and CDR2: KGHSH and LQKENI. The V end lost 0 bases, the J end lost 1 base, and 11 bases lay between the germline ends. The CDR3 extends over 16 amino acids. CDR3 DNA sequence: TGTGCCAGCTCACCACCGATAAGACAGGGCACAGATACGCAGTATTTT. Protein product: CASSPPIRQGTDTQYF.

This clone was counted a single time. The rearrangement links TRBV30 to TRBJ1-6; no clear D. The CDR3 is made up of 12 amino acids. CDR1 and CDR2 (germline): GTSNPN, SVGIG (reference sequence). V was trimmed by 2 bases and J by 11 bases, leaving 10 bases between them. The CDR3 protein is CAWSTQRPPLHF. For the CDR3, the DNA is TGTGCCTGGAGTACTCAGCGGCCACCCCTCCACTTT.

CDR3 in amino acids: CASSPRTADTIYF. The CDR3 nucleotides read TGTGCCAGCAGTCCCAGGACAGCTGACACCATATATTTT. This sequence joins TRBV6-5 and TRBJ1-3; perhaps TRBD1 as D (6 bases). The CDR3 loop spans 13 amino acids. Per germline, CDR1 MNHEY and CDR2 SVGAGI. V shed 5 bases and J shed 8 bases, with 13 bases lying between them.

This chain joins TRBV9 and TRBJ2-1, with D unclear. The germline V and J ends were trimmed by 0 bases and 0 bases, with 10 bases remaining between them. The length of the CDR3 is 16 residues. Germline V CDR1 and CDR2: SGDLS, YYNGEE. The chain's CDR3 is CASSVVARSSYNEQFF. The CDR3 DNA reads TGTGCCAGCAGCGTAGTGGCCCGTAGCTCCTACAATGAGCAGTTCTTC.

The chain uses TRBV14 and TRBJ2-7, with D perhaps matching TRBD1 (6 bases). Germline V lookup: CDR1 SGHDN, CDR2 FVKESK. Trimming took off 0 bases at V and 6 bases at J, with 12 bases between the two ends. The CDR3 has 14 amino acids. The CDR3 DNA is TGTGCCAGCAGCCAAGAACAGGGAAGTCTCGAGCAGTACTTC. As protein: CASSQEQGSLEQYF.

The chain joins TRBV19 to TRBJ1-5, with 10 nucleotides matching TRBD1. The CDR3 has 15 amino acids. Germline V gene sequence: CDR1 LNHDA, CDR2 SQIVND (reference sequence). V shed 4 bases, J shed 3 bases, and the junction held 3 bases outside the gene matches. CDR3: CASSKDRGDNQPQHF. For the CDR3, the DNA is TGTGCCAGTAGTAAGGACAGGGGGGACAATCAGCCCCAGCATTTT.

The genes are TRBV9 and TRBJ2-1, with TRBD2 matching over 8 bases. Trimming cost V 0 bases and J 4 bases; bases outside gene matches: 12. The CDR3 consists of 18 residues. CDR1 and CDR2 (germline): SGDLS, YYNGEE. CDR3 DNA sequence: TGTGCCAGCAGCGTAGCCCCCGGGGGCGGGGGGCCATACAATGAGCAGTTCTTC. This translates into CASSVAPGGGGPYNEQFF.